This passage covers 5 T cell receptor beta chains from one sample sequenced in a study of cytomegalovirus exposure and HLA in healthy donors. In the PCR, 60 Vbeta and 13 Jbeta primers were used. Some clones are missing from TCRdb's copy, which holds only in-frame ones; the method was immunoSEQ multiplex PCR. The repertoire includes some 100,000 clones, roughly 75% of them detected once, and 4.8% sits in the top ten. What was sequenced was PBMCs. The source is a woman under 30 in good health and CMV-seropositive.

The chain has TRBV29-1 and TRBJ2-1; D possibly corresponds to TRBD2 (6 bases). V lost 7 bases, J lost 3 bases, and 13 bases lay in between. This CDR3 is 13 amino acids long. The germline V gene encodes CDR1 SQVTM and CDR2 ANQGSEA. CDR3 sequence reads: CSAGAGNYNEQFF. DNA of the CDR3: TGCAGCGCCGGGGCGGGAAACTACAATGAGCAGTTCTTC.

The CDR3 nucleotides read TGTGCCAGCAGCCCGCGGGCGGGAGGAAGCACAGATACGCAGTATTTT. As protein: CASSPRAGGSTDTQYF. The chain couples TRBV5-6 to TRBJ2-3; 8 positions match TRBD2. Germline V lookup: CDR1 SGHDT, CDR2 YYEEEE. Trimming at V came to 4 bases and at J to 0 bases, leaving 7 bases not matched to a gene. The CDR3 spans 16 residues.

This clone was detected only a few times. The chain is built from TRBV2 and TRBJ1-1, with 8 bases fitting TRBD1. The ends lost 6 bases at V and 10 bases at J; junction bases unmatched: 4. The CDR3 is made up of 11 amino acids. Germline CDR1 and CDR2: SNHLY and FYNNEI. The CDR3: CASRGQVGAFF. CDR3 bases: TGTGCCAGCAGGGGACAGGTTGGAGCTTTCTTT.

CDR3 sequence: CAWSPLVLNTEAFF. Written as DNA, the CDR3 is TGTGCCTGGAGCCCCTTAGTCCTGAACACTGAAGCTTTCTTT. The chain employs TRBV30 and TRBJ1-1; D not certain. Germline CDR1 GTSNPN, CDR2 SVGIG (reference sequence). The CDR3 length is 14 residues. V was trimmed by 3 bases and J by 0 bases, leaving 11 bases between them.

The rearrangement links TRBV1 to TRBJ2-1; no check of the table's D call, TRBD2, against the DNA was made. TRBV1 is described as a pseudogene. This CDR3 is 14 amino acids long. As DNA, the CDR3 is TGCACCAGCAGCCCCAGAAGCGGACCTAATGAGCAGTTCTTC. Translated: CTSSPRSGPNEQFF.